These 24 T cell receptor beta chains were all obtained from the same sample, sequenced in a study of blood T cell repertoires in COVID-19. This table comes from immunoSEQ multiplex PCR, and its TCRdb copy is limited to in-frame clones, with some not included. The sample lists 200,000 or so clones, over 75% occurring once. Sequencing used peripheral blood. Receptors were obtained from a person in their 70s with COVID-19, enrolled during active disease.

The chain carries TRBV4-3 and TRBJ2-7; a possible D gene is TRBD1 (6 bases). The CDR3 spans 14 residues. V was pared by 0 bases and J by 6 bases, with 12 bases between. Germline lookup yields CDR1 LGHNA and CDR2 YSLEER. The CDR3 sequence is CASSQDRGWGEQYF. Here the CDR3 DNA reads TGCGCCAGCAGCCAAGACAGGGGTTGGGGCGAGCAGTACTTC.

V and J are TRBV3-1 (or the pseudogene TRBV3-2) and TRBJ1-6, with D tentatively TRBD1 (6 bases). CDR3 length equals 14 residues. Germline V gene lookup returns CDR1 LGHDT and CDR2 YNNKEL (reference sequence). V was cut by 4 bases and J by 10 bases, with 14 bases left in between. The CDR3 region is CASSPQGRASPLHF. In nucleotides, the CDR3 is TGTGCCAGCAGCCCCCAGGGGAGGGCCTCACCCCTCCACTTT.

This chain joins TRBV9 and TRBJ2-1; D may be TRBD2 (7 bases). Trimming took 0 bases from V and 3 from J, leaving 16 bases between them. Germline V gene data show CDR1 as SGDLS and CDR2 as YYNGEE. The CDR3 totals 17 residues. CDR3: CASSVVGGPVSYNEQFF. The CDR3, as DNA: TGTGCCAGCAGCGTAGTCGGGGGGCCCGTCAGCTACAATGAGCAGTTCTTC.

V is TRBV28 and J is TRBJ2-7; 12 bases are a match to TRBD2. CDR3 length: 19 residues. V lost 4 bases, J lost 2 bases, and 15 bases stayed unmatched. In germline, CDR1 is MDHEN, CDR2 SYDVKM. The CDR3 bases are TGTGCCAGCAGTTCCCAATCTAGCGGGAGGGGGGGGTTGCCCTACGAGCAGTACTTC. This sequence encodes CASSSQSSGRGGLPYEQYF. The full variable domain, in which reference TRBV28 and TRBJ2-7 provide the parts outside the CDR3, is DVKVTQSSRYLVKRTGEKVFLECVQDMDHENMFWYRQDPGLGLRLIYFSYDVKMKEKGDIPEGYSVSREKKERFSLILESASTNQTSMYLCASSSQSSGRGGLPYEQYFGPGTRLTVT.

A single count supports this clone. The rearrangement uses TRBV28 and TRBJ1-2; D might be TRBD1 (6 bases). The CDR3 totals 15 residues. Germline V gene lookup returns CDR1 MDHEN and CDR2 SYDVKM. The ends were cut back, 5 bases at V and 0 bases at J, with 13 bases in the middle. The CDR3 DNA follows: TGTGCCAGCAGTCCTCCGGGACAACCTAACTATGGCTACACCTTC. This codes for CASSPPGQPNYGYTF.

This chain connects TRBV10-3 to TRBJ1-5; TRBD1 might be the D (5 bases). The germline V gene encodes CDR1 ENHRY and CDR2 SYGVKD. The CDR3 runs to 20 residues. With 0 bases removed from V and 4 bases from J, the gap between germline ends came to 25 bases. The CDR3 DNA reads TGTGCCATCAGTGAGTCGATAGTCCGCTCACGGGGGGGAGGAAATCAGCCCCAGCATTTT. Its translation is CAISESIVRSRGGGNQPQHF.

This chain connects TRBV7-3 to TRBJ2-6, with D possibly being TRBD1 (7 bases). Germline V lookup: CDR1 SGHTA, CDR2 FQGTGA. This CDR3 spans 18 amino acids. V was clipped by 5 bases and J by 0 bases, with 17 bases between them. The CDR3 region has the DNA TGTGCCAGCAGCCAACGCGGGGCAGGGGGCTCTGGGGCCAACGTCCTGACTTTC. Translation: CASSQRGAGGSGANVLTF.

This clone was seen only once. The gene calls are TRBV6-4 and TRBJ1-1; 8 bases map to TRBD1. Germline V CDR1 and CDR2: MRHNA, SNTAGT. The CDR3 spans 21 residues. With 0 bases clipped from V and 5 bases from J, the junction kept 23 bases outside the gene matches. The CDR3: CASSDSYWAGGGESRGTEAFF. The CDR3 region has the DNA TGTGCCAGCAGTGACTCGTATTGGGCAGGGGGCGGTGAGAGTCGAGGGACTGAAGCTTTCTTT.

The chain has TRBV5-8 and TRBJ1-1; 10 bases match TRBD1. Trimming cost V 3 bases and J 0 bases; bases outside gene matches: 8. Germline V lookup: CDR1 SGHTS, CDR2 YDEGEE. The CDR3 has 17 amino acids. The CDR3 reads CASSWGQGPPMNTEAFF. For the CDR3, the DNA is TGTGCCAGCAGCTGGGGACAGGGGCCTCCCATGAACACTGAAGCTTTCTTT.

This sequence joins TRBV7-2 and TRBJ1-3; D gene uncertain. In germline, CDR1 is SGHTA, CDR2 FQGNSA. There are 14 residues in the CDR3. V was shortened by 4 bases and J by 4 bases, with 11 bases between the two germline ends. CDR3 sequence (DNA): TGTGCCAGCAGCTCAGACCCGGGAGGAAACACCATATATTTT. It encodes CASSSDPGGNTIYF.

The rearrangement joins TRBV5-1 to TRBJ2-5, with D uncertain. V lost 0 bases and J 4 bases, leaving 10 bases between the germline ends. Germline V gene lookup returns CDR1 SGHRS and CDR2 YFSETQ. This CDR3 spans 14 amino acids. In DNA form, the CDR3 reads TGCGCCAGCAGCTTGGGAGAGAGCCCAGAGACCCAGTACTTC. Residues: CASSLGESPETQYF.

With regard to this clone: Other DNA sequences of this sample code for an identical CDR3. The rearrangement uses TRBV5-1 and TRBJ2-3, with TRBD2 matching over 7 bases. With 0 bases clipped from V and 2 bases from J, the junction kept 3 bases outside the gene matches. The CDR3 has 15 amino acids. Per germline, CDR1 SGHRS and CDR2 YFSETQ. CDR3 nucleotides: TGCGCCAGCAGCTTGGAGGCGGGGGACACAGATACGCAGTATTTT. Its translation is CASSLEAGDTDTQYF.

The chain couples TRBV6-5 to TRBJ2-1; tentatively, D is TRBD2 (6 bases). V lost 7 bases, J lost 6 bases, and 19 bases lay in between. CDR3 length: 15 amino acids. The germline gives CDR1 MNHEY, CDR2 SVGAGI. The CDR3 sequence is CASTLMRDPGNEQFF. CDR3 nucleotide sequence: TGTGCCAGCACGCTTATGCGGGACCCCGGCAATGAGCAGTTCTTC.

On this clone itself: Mismatch with germline at one junction end may stem from a read error. The same CDR3 is also encoded by other DNA sequences in this sample. The chain recombines TRBV12-3 or TRBV12-4 with TRBJ2-5, with D uncertain. The CDR3 loop spans 13 amino acids. The CDR3 loop is CASSLGQQETQYF. CDR3 nucleotides: TGTGCCAGCAGCTTAGGCCAGCAAGAGACCCAGTACTTC.

This clone showed up just once. This chain uses TRBV11-2 with TRBJ1-1; D uncertain. The CDR3 has 13 residues. V was clipped by 2 bases and J by 6 bases, with 10 bases between them. Germline CDR1 is SGHAT and CDR2 is FQNNGV. Written as DNA, the CDR3 is TGTGCCAGCAGCTTAAGTGGCGGCCCTGAAGCTTTCTTT. It codes for CASSLSGGPEAFF.

The gene calls are TRBV5-1 and TRBJ2-7; 11 nucleotides line up with TRBD2. This CDR3 is built from 15 residues. The germline V gene has CDR1 SGHRS and CDR2 YFSETQ. The V and J ends lost 4 bases and 1 base, in that order; junction bases with no gene match: 4. Here the CDR3 reads CASSSTSGGSYEQYF. CDR3 bases: TGCGCCAGCAGCAGTACTAGCGGGGGTTCCTACGAGCAGTACTTC.

J is TRBJ2-3 and V is TRBV10-3, with 9 bases identical to TRBD2. V lost 0 bases and J lost 3; bases outside the gene matches: 10. The length of the CDR3 is 18 residues. The germline V gene has CDR1 ENHRY and CDR2 SYGVKD. The CDR3 spells CAISESFRASGTTDTQYF. CDR3 coding DNA: TGTGCCATCAGTGAGTCGTTTAGGGCTAGCGGGACAACAGATACGCAGTATTTT.

This chain links TRBV3-1 (or the pseudogene TRBV3-2) with TRBJ1-2; D not resolved. CDR1 is LGHDT and CDR2 is YNNKEL in the germline V gene (reference sequence). The CDR3 contains 13 residues. Trimming cost V 1 base and J 5 bases, with 8 bases left between them. CDR3: CASSQGSSYGYTF. CDR3 nucleotides: TGTGCCAGCAGCCAAGGCTCGAGTTATGGCTACACCTTC.

The chain is built from TRBV19 and TRBJ1-5, with D maybe TRBD1 (5 bases). The germline V gene has CDR1 LNHDA and CDR2 SQIVND (reference sequence). V gave up 2 bases and J gave up 0 bases, with 11 bases separating them. The CDR3 spans 16 residues. DNA of the CDR3: TGTGCCAGTAGTATACAGGTGGGGGGTAGCAATCAGCCCCAGCATTTT. Translation: CASSIQVGGSNQPQHF.

Concerning this clone itself: The sample contains more than one DNA sequence encoding this CDR3. V gene TRBV6-5 combines with J gene TRBJ2-1; maybe TRBD2 (5 bases). Germline-derived CDR1 and CDR2 are MNHEY and SVGAGI. Trimming cost V 6 bases and J 0 bases, with 9 bases left between them. This CDR3 contains 14 residues. The DNA for the CDR3 is TGTGCCAGCAGCGGTGGGAGCTCCTACAATGAGCAGTTCTTC. Its translation is CASSGGSSYNEQFF.

The chain couples TRBV25-1 to TRBJ1-1; D unclear. Between the trimmed V and J ends, which lost 1 base and 4 bases, there was a span of 13 bases. The V gene's germline CDR1 is MGHDK and CDR2 SYGVNS. The CDR3 totals 15 residues. The CDR3 coding sequence is TGTGCCAGCAGTGAATTCTTTGGGAGGAGCACTGAAGCTTTCTTT. Amino acid sequence: CASSEFFGRSTEAFF.

The chain has TRBV7-8 and TRBJ2-2; 7 bases agree with TRBD1. The CDR3 consists of 14 residues. Germline V lookup: CDR1 SGHVS, CDR2 FQNEAQ. The J segment lost 3 bases and the V segment lost 4 bases, leaving 2 bases of the junction unmatched. The CDR3 protein is CASSSGTDTGELFF. DNA of the CDR3: TGTGCCAGCAGCTCCGGGACAGACACCGGGGAGCTGTTTTTT.

This clone was seen a handful of times. The chain carries TRBV6-5 and TRBJ1-2, with D possibly being TRBD1 (6 bases). Per the germline V gene, CDR1 is MNHEY and CDR2 is SVGAGI. There are 16 residues in the CDR3. Trimming stripped 2 bases from V and 4 bases from J, with 17 bases between. The chain's CDR3 is CASSYKGSGAGYGYTF. The CDR3 DNA sequence: TGTGCCAGCAGTTACAAAGGCTCAGGGGCCGGCTATGGCTACACCTTC.

V and J are TRBV3-1 (or the pseudogene TRBV3-2) and TRBJ2-1, with D perhaps TRBD1 (5 bases). The CDR3 runs to 14 residues. The germline V and J ends were trimmed by 0 bases and 11 bases, with 14 bases remaining between them. Per germline, CDR1 LGHDT and CDR2 YNNKEL (reference sequence). CDR3 nucleotide sequence: TGTGCCAGCAGCCAAGATCGCATTTTGGGGCAGCAGTTCTTC. Translation gives CASSQDRILGQQFF.